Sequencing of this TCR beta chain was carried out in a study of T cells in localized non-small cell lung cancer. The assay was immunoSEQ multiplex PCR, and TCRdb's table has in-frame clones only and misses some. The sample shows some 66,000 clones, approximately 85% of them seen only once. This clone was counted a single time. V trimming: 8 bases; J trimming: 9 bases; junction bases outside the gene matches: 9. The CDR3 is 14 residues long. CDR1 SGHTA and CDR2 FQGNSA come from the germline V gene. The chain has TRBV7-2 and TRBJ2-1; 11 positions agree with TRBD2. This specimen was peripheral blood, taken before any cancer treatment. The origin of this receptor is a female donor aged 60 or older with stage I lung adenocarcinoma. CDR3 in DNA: TGTGCCAGCGCTGTAGCGGGAGGGCCTGGTGAGCAGTTCTTC. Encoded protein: CASAVAGGPGEQFF.